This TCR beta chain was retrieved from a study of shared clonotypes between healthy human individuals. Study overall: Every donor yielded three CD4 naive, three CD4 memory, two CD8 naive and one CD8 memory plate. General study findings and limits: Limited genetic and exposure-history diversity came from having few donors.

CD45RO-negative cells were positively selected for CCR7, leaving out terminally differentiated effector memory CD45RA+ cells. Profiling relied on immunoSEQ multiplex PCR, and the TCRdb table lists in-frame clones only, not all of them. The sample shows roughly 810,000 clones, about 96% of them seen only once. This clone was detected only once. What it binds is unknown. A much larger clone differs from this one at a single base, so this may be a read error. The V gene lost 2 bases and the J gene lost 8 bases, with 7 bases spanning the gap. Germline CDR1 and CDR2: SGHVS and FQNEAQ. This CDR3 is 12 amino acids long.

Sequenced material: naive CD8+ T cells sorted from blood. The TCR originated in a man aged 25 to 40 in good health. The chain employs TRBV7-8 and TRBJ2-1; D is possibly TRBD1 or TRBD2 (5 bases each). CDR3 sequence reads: CASSLLGDEQFF. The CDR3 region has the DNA TGTGCCAGCAGCTTATTGGGGGATGAGCAGTTCTTC.